A selection of T cell receptor beta chains follows, all from one sample in a study of graft-versus-host responses after intestinal transplantation. Assay used: immunoSEQ multiplex PCR; TCRdb lists only in-frame clones, some missing. The sample records 99,000 or so clones, about 82% being singletons. The material sequenced was PBMCs, taken 255 days after intestinal transplant. The receptors stem from a human patient who received an intestinal transplant, so some T cells may come from the graft donor. The CDR3 runs from the conserved cysteine through the conserved F or W. A D gene is named only where the DNA matches it firmly. Where a row states a size, it is once, few, many or the class of an expanded clone; other rows omit it.

CDR3	DNA	size	V	D	J
CASSLLGDQPQHF	TGTGCCAGCAGCCTCCTAGGGGATCAGCCCCAGCATTTT	.	TRBV28	.	TRBJ1-5
CASSLFAGGPPDTQYF	TGTGCCAGCAGCTTATTCGCGGGGGGTCCCCCAGATACGCAGTATTTT	.	TRBV7-2	TRBD2	TRBJ2-3
CASSLGTVGTDTQYF	TGTGCCAGCTCACTTGGGACAGTGGGCACAGATACGCAGTATTTT	.	TRBV18	TRBD1	TRBJ2-3
CASMGPRGELFF	TGTGCCAGTATGGGACCGAGGGGGGAGCTGTTTTTT	.	TRBV19	.	TRBJ2-2
CASRGGDWTYEQYF	TGTGCCAGCAGGGGGGGAGACTGGACCTACGAGCAGTACTTC	.	TRBV6-5	.	TRBJ2-7
CASSIRLGEQYF	TGTGCCAGTAGTATCCGGCTTGGCGAGCAGTACTTC	few	TRBV19	.	TRBJ2-7
CASSGGTVLLGEKLFF	TGTGCCAGCAGTGGGGGGACTGTCCTGCTGGGTGAAAAACTGTTTTTT	.	TRBV2	.	TRBJ1-4
CASSSGTGGDTQYF	TGTGCCAGCAGCTCCGGGACAGGGGGAGATACGCAGTATTTT	.	TRBV7-3	TRBD1	TRBJ2-3
CSARDRETQYF	TGCAGTGCGCGGGACAGAGAGACCCAGTACTTC	.	TRBV20-1	.	TRBJ2-5
CASSDGDRNSIYGYTF	TGTGCCAGCAGCGATGGGGACAGGAACTCGATTTATGGCTACACCTTC	.	TRBV7-9	TRBD1	TRBJ1-2
CASARGNTEAFF	TGTGCCAGCGCCAGGGGGAACACTGAAGCTTTCTTT	.	TRBV2	.	TRBJ1-1
CASRSGSPEAFF	TGTGCCAGCAGAAGCGGGAGCCCTGAAGCTTTCTTT	.	TRBV6-6	.	TRBJ1-1
CASSLMGVDTQYF	TGTGCCAGCAGCTTGATGGGGGTAGATACGCAGTATTTT	.	TRBV5-4	.	TRBJ2-3
CASSEFTLVYLVNEQFF	TGTGCCAGCAGTGAATTCACGCTAGTCTACTTGGTCAATGAGCAGTTCTTC	.	TRBV6-1	.	TRBJ2-1
CASSIAIASSYEQYF	TGTGCCAGCAGTATCGCTATCGCCTCCTCCTACGAGCAGTACTTC	.	TRBV2	.	TRBJ2-7
CASIGAGTSGSYEQYF	TGTGCCAGCATCGGCGCGGGGACTAGCGGGAGCTACGAGCAGTACTTC	once	TRBV28	TRBD2	TRBJ2-7
CASSWTGGNNEQFF	TGTGCCAGCAGCTGGACAGGGGGCAACAATGAGCAGTTCTTC	.	TRBV27	TRBD1	TRBJ2-1
CASSWRQEYYEQYF	TGTGCCAGCAGCTGGAGACAGGAGTACTACGAGCAGTACTTC	.	TRBV7-8	.	TRBJ2-7
CASSFSGQVDNEQFF	TGTGCCAGCAGCTTCTCGGGACAGGTTGACAATGAGCAGTTCTTC	.	TRBV7-9	TRBD1	TRBJ2-1
CASRGTGRLGPQHF	TGTGCCAGCAGGGGGACAGGGCGCCTCGGGCCCCAGCATTTT	.	TRBV2	TRBD1	TRBJ1-5
CASSSGDRGSDTQYF	TGTGCCAGCAGCTCGGGGGACAGGGGATCAGATACGCAGTATTTT	.	TRBV11-2	TRBD1	TRBJ2-3
CASSLLGEGSSYNEQFF	TGTGCCAGCAGTTTATTGGGGGAGGGGAGCTCCTACAATGAGCAGTTCTTC	.	TRBV28	TRBD2	TRBJ2-1
CASSYYRGSPLHF	TGTGCCAGCAGTTACTACCGCGGATCACCCCTCCACTTT	.	TRBV6-5	.	TRBJ1-6
CASSVAGGNEQFF	TGTGCCAGCAGCGTAGCAGGGGGCAATGAGCAGTTCTTC	.	TRBV9	TRBD1	TRBJ2-1
CASSLVGLSEGTDTQYF	TGTGCCAGCAGCTTGGTCGGCCTGTCTGAGGGCACAGATACGCAGTATTTT	.	TRBV5-6	.	TRBJ2-3
CASSLGQGPNTEAFF	TGTGCCAGCAGTTTAGGTCAGGGCCCGAACACTGAAGCTTTCTTT	.	TRBV28	.	TRBJ1-1
CASSLGEMNTEAFF	TGTGCCAGCAGCTTAGGGGAGATGAACACTGAAGCTTTCTTT	.	TRBV11-1	.	TRBJ1-1
CASSLGQGEAEAFF	TGCGCCAGCAGCTTGGGACAGGGAGAAGCTGAAGCTTTCTTT	.	TRBV5-1	TRBD1	TRBJ1-1
CASSGTGGSVDYGYTF	TGTGCCTCCTCCGGGACAGGGGGAAGCGTGGACTATGGCTACACCTTC	.	TRBV10-3	TRBD1	TRBJ1-2
CASSPLTSGFQSGELFF	TGTGCCAGCAGTCCCTTGACTAGCGGGTTTCAGTCCGGGGAGCTGTTTTTT	.	TRBV2	TRBD2	TRBJ2-2
CASSTGTGGKRLSYEQYF	TGTGCCAGCAGTACCGGGACAGGGGGCAAACGCCTCTCCTACGAGCAGTACTTC	once	TRBV28	TRBD1	TRBJ2-7
CASSQDRSATDTQYF	TGTGCCAGCAGCCAAGACCGCTCCGCCACAGATACGCAGTATTTT	.	TRBV4-2	.	TRBJ2-3
CASSQVRGLVDEQYF	TGTGCCAGCAGCCAAGTGCGGGGGCTAGTCGACGAGCAGTACTTC	.	TRBV14	.	TRBJ2-7
CAGSTGAYNEQFF	TGTGCCGGCTCGACAGGGGCCTACAATGAGCAGTTCTTC	.	TRBV6-6	TRBD1	TRBJ2-1
CAIMGQGYGYTF	TGTGCCATCATGGGACAGGGCTATGGCTACACCTTC	.	TRBV10-3	TRBD1	TRBJ1-2
CASSLVVGTAGYTF	TGCGCCAGCAGCTTGGTGGTAGGTACGGCTGGCTACACCTTC	.	TRBV5-1	.	TRBJ1-2
CASSQEEPTIYGYTF	TGCGCCAGCAGCCAAGAAGAACCGACGATCTATGGCTACACCTTC	.	TRBV4-1	.	TRBJ1-2
CASSLGQPYQPQHF	TGTGCCAGCAGTCTGGGACAGCCTTATCAGCCCCAGCATTTT	.	TRBV6-1	TRBD1	TRBJ1-5
CASRQTGTGENNEQFF	TGTGCCAGTAGGCAGACAGGGACAGGGGAGAACAATGAGCAGTTCTTC	.	TRBV19	TRBD1	TRBJ2-1
CASNLAGGFNNEQFF	TGCGCCAGCAACCTAGCGGGGGGGTTTAACAATGAGCAGTTCTTC	.	TRBV5-1	TRBD2	TRBJ2-1
CASRDSLSRETQYF	TGTGCCAGCCGGGACAGTCTCTCGAGGGAGACCCAGTACTTC	once	TRBV18	TRBD1	TRBJ2-5
CASSFQNQPQHF	TGTGCCAGCAGTTTCCAGAACCAGCCCCAGCATTTT	.	TRBV27	.	TRBJ1-5
CASSGPGPQETQYF	TGTGCCAGCAGCGGACCCGGGCCGCAAGAGACCCAGTACTTC	.	TRBV9	.	TRBJ2-5
CASVVGFIGTEAFF	TGTGCCAGCGTGGTAGGGTTTATTGGGACTGAAGCTTTCTTT	.	TRBV2	.	TRBJ1-1
CASSSSGTDRDYGYTF	TGTGCCAGCAGTTCATCCGGGACCGACAGGGACTATGGCTACACCTTC	.	TRBV28	TRBD1	TRBJ1-2
CASSPNRDTGELFF	TGTGCCAGCAGTCCGAACAGGGACACCGGGGAGCTGTTTTTT	few	TRBV7-3	.	TRBJ2-2
CASSVGLAGQYNEQFF	TGTGCCAGCAGCGTGGGACTAGCGGGACAATACAATGAGCAGTTCTTC	.	TRBV9	TRBD2	TRBJ2-1
CASSVSVTGELFF	TGTGCCAGTAGTGTAAGCGTAACCGGGGAGCTGTTTTTT	.	TRBV19	.	TRBJ2-2
CASRIGGTNYGYTF	TGTGCCAGCAGGATCGGGGGGACAAACTATGGCTACACCTTC	.	TRBV27	.	TRBJ1-2
CASSSREGWGNQPQHF	TGTGCCAGCAGTTCCCGGGAGGGTTGGGGCAATCAGCCCCAGCATTTT	.	TRBV6-6	.	TRBJ1-5
CASTRDRETQYF	TGTGCCAGCACCCGGGACAGGGAGACCCAGTACTTC	.	TRBV28	TRBD1	TRBJ2-5
CASSPVGSGTITDTQYF	TGTGCCAGCAGCCCCGTGGGGTCCGGGACTATCACAGATACGCAGTATTTT	.	TRBV5-5	TRBD2	TRBJ2-3
CASSLLGTGGRDQPQHF	TGTGCCAGCAGTTTATTGGGGACAGGGGGTAGGGATCAGCCCCAGCATTTT	.	TRBV28	TRBD1	TRBJ1-5
CASSVFSQVSSTDTQYF	TGTGCCAGCAGCGTATTCTCCCAGGTTTCTAGCACAGATACGCAGTATTTT	.	TRBV9	.	TRBJ2-3
CASSLYRTYTEAFF	TGTGCCAGCAGTTTATACCGGACGTACACTGAAGCTTTCTTT	.	TRBV28	.	TRBJ1-1
CASSGPLAGGGELFF	TGTGCCAGCAGTGGCCCTCTAGCGGGAGGCGGGGAGCTGTTTTTT	.	TRBV2	TRBD2	TRBJ2-2
CASSVAAGTEQYF	TGTGCCAGCAGTGTGGCCGCAGGGACCGAGCAGTACTTC	.	TRBV6-1	.	TRBJ2-7
CASSQEPGVLGNTIYF	TGCGCCAGCAGCCAAGAGCCGGGAGTCCTCGGAAACACCATATATTTT	.	TRBV4-1	.	TRBJ1-3
CASSLGQSNQPQHF	TGTGCCAGCAGTTTAGGACAGAGCAATCAGCCCCAGCATTTT	once	TRBV27	.	TRBJ1-5